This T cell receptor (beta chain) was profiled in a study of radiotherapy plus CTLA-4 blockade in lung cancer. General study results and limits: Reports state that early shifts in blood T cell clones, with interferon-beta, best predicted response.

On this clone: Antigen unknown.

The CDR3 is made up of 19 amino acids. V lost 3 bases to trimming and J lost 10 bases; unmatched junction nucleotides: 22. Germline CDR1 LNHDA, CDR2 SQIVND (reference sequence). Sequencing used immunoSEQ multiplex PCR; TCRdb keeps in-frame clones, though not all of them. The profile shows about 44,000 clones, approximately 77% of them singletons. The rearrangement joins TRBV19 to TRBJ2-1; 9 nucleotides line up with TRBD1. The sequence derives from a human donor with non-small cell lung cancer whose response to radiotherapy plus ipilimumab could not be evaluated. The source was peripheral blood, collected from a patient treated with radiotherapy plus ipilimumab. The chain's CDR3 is CASSIISTGGYLASVEQFF. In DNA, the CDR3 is TGTGCCAGTAGTATCATATCCACAGGGGGCTATTTGGCTAGCGTGGAGCAGTTCTTC. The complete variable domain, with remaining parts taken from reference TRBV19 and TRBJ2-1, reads DGGITQSPKYLFRKEGQNVTLSCEQNLNHDAMYWYRQDPGQGLRLIYYSQIVNDFQKGDIAEGYSVSREKKESFPLTVTSAQKNPTAFYLCASSIISTGGYLASVEQFFGPGTRLTVL.